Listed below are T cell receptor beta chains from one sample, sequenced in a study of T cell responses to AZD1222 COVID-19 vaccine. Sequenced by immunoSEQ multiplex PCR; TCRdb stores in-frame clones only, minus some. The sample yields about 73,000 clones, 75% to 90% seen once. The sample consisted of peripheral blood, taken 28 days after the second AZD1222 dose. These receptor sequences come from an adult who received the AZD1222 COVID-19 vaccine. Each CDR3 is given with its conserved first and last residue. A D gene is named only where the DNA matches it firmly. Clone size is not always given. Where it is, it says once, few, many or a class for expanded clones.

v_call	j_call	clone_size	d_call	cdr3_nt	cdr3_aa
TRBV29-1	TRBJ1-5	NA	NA	TGCAGCGTTGGGCAGGGTGGCAATCAGCCCCAGCATTTT	CSVGQGGNQPQHF
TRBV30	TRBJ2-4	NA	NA	TGTGCCTGGTCCGAGGGGGCCAAAAACATTCAGTACTTC	CAWSEGAKNIQYF
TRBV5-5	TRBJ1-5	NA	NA	TGTGCCAGCAGCCCTTGGTCCTCCTGGCATCAGCCCCAGCATTTT	CASSPWSSWHQPQHF
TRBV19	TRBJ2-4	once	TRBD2	TGTGCCAGTAGTACTCCCGGGGGGAAAAACATTCAGTACTTC	CASSTPGGKNIQYF
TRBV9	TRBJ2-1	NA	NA	TGTGCCAGCAGCGCGCCGCCGGGGAGGGAGCAGTTCTTC	CASSAPPGREQFF
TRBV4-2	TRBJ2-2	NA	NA	TGTGCCAGCAGCCAAGGTGCGCAGGGGTACACCGGGGAGCTGTTTTTT	CASSQGAQGYTGELFF
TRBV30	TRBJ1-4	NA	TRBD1	TGTGCCTGGAGACCGGAAGACAGGGTTGAAAAACTGTTTTTT	CAWRPEDRVEKLFF
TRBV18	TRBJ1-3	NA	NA	TGTGCCAGCTCTCTAGCCGAGCATACCGGAAACACCATATATTTT	CASSLAEHTGNTIYF
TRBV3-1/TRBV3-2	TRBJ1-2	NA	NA	TGTGCCAGCAGCCAAGAGGAGAAAACCTCCGATGGCTACACCTTC	CASSQEEKTSDGYTF
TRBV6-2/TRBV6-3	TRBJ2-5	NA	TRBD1	TGTGCCAGCAGCGTTTCCGGGACAGGGCGGGAGAACCAAGAGACCCAGTACTTC	CASSVSGTGRENQETQYF
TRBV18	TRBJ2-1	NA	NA	TGTGCCAGCTCACCCCCCGGCTATGAGCAGTTCTTC	CASSPPGYEQFF
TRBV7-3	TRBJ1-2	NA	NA	TGTGCCAGCAGCTTAACCTCGAGGGACGTAAAGGGCTACACCTTC	CASSLTSRDVKGYTF
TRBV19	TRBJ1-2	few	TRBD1	TGTGCCAGTAGCCTGTGGACAGGGGTCTACACCTTC	CASSLWTGVYTF
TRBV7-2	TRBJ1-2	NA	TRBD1	TGTGCCAGCAGCGCGGACAGGTCCTTTAGTGGCTACACCTTC	CASSADRSFSGYTF
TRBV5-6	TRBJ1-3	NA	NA	TGTGCCAGCAGCTTTGCCGGAAACACCATATATTTT	CASSFAGNTIYF
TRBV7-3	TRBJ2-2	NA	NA	TGTGCCAGCAGCGCAGCAACTTACACCGGGGAGCTGTTTTTT	CASSAATYTGELFF
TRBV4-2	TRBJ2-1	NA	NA	TGTGCCAGCAGCCATGCCTCCCAACTAGCTGCCAATGAGCAGTTCTTC	CASSHASQLAANEQFF
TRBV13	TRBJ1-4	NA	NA	TGTGCCAGCGGAACCAGGGTGGCGCGACCTAATGAAAAACTGTTTTTT	CASGTRVARPNEKLFF
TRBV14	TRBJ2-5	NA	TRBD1	TGTGCCAGCAGCCCGTCTGACAGGGCCGGGGAGACCCAGTACTTC	CASSPSDRAGETQYF
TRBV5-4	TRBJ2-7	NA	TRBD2	TGTGCCAGCAGCCGGGACGGTGGACTAGCGGGCTCCTACGAGCAGTACTTC	CASSRDGGLAGSYEQYF
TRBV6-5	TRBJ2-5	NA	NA	TGTGCCAGCGGTAGGGCCAGGGTCGACGAGACCCAGTACTTC	CASGRARVDETQYF
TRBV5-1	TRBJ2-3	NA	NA	TGCGCCAGCAGCCCCCCAGGGGCCAGCACAGATACGCAGTATTTT	CASSPPGASTDTQYF
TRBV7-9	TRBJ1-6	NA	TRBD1	TGTGCCAGCTGTACAGGGGAAAATTCACCCCTCCACTTT	CASCTGENSPLHF
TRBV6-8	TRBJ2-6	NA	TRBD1	TGTGCCAGCAGTGGGGTAGGGGGCCTAAGCTCTGGGGCCAACGTCCTGACTTTC	CASSGVGGLSSGANVLTF
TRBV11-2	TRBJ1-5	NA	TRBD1	TGTGCCAGCAGCTTAGGAGGGGGCTACAATCAGCCCCAGCATTTT	CASSLGGGYNQPQHF
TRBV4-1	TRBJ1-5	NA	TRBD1	TGCGCCAGCAGCCAAACCGGGACAGGGATTCAGCCCCAGCATTTT	CASSQTGTGIQPQHF
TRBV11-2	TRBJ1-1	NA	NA	TGTGCCAGCAGGCTTAGTTTCCCGGACGCTGAAGCTTTCTTT	CASRLSFPDAEAFF
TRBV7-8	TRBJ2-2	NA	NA	TGTGCCAGCAGCCCATATTCCGGGGAGCTGTTTTTT	CASSPYSGELFF
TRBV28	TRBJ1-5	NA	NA	TGTGCCAGCAGCCGTGGACAGCCCAATCAGCCCCAGCATTTT	CASSRGQPNQPQHF